This paragraph covers one T cell receptor (beta chain) sequence. Its specificity is not known. 13 Jbeta primers and 60 Vbeta primers were used for the PCR. Only in-frame clones appear in the TCRdb table, and some are missing; sequencing was by immunoSEQ multiplex PCR. The sample lists 200,000 or so clones, more than 65% occurring once. This entry belongs to a study of cytomegalovirus exposure and HLA in healthy donors. Whole-study results and caveats: Later, TCR association rates were found to vary by HLA locus, highest for DRB1 and lowest for HLA-C. No immune exposure information besides CMV serostatus was available. Previous analysis showed most TCR beta V segments were productive about 87% or about 30% of the time.

The CDR3 runs to 13 residues. Germline CDR1 is SEHNR and CDR2 is FQNEAQ (reference sequence). Between the trimmed V and J ends, which lost 7 bases and 6 bases, there was a span of 13 bases. The chain employs TRBV7-9 and TRBJ2-1; D remains ambiguous. The clonotype originates from a woman aged 25-40 years in good health and CMV-seropositive. Sequences were obtained from PBMCs. For the CDR3, the DNA is TGTGCCAGCACCCCTATTACGGGCAATGAGCAGTTCTTC. Protein: CASTPITGNEQFF.